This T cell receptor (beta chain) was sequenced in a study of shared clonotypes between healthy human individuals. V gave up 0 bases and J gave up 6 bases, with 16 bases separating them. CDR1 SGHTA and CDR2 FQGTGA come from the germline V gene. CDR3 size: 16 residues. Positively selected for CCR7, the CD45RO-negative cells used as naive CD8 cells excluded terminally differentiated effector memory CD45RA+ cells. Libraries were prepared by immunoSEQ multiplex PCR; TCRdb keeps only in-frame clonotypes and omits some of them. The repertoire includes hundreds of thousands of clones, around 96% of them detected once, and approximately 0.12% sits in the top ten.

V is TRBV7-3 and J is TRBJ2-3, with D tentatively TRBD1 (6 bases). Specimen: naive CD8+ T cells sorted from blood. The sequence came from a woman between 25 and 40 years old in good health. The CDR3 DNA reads TGTGCCAGCAGCTTAACGGGACACCCGAAGGTCGATACGCAGTATTTT. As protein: CASSLTGHPKVDTQYF. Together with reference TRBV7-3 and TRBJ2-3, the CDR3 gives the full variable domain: GAGVSQTPSNKVTEKGKYVELRCDPISGHTALYWYRQSLGQGPEFLIYFQGTGAADDSGLPNDRFFAVRPEGSVSTLKIQRTERGDSAVYLCASSLTGHPKVDTQYFGPGTRLTVL.